Given below is one T cell receptor (beta chain) in context. Its antigen is not known. Primers: 60 Vbeta forward and 13 Jbeta reverse. Produced via immunoSEQ multiplex PCR; TCRdb's table is partial and in-frame only. The table includes 65,000 to 85,000 clones, 65% to 80% detected once. These data are taken from a study of cytomegalovirus exposure and HLA in healthy donors. Study outcomes and limitations: The study put 150 to 200 TCR beta chains on its list as cytomegalovirus-associated.

V was trimmed by 2 bases and J by 3 bases, leaving 7 bases between them. This CDR3 spans 14 amino acids. Germline CDR1 is MNHEY and CDR2 is SVGAGI. The chain combines TRBV6-5 with TRBJ2-2; weak D call: TRBD1 (6 bases). This clonotype originated in a male donor in good health and CMV-seropositive. Sample: PBMCs. CDR3 residues: CASSYRTDTGELFF. DNA for the CDR3: TGTGCCAGCAGTTACCGGACAGACACCGGGGAGCTGTTTTTT.